This T cell receptor (beta chain) was found in a study of blood T cell repertoires in COVID-19. Turning to the study itself: PBMCs, B-cell-depleted T cells, or T cells provided the cDNA or gDNA that made up the material.

In the original processing: Using reference gene primer amplification, nucleated cell counts were estimated. TCRdb's table, derived via immunoSEQ multiplex PCR, lists solely in-frame clones and lacks some. Clonal size and the V and J genes are those of that table, whereas D and trimming came from the DNA. The table lists around 170,000 clones, 80% of them singletons. V shed 5 bases and J 6 bases; nucleotides not matched to a gene: 9. CDR3 length: 14 amino acids. From germline, CDR1 is MNHNS and CDR2 SASEGT. Clinical history as reported by participants underpinned cohort assignment. The study recruited exposed participants who had met a COVID-19 case within 2 weeks before entry.

Sequencing was carried out using PBMCs or T cells enriched from blood (not recorded which). The clonotype comes from a man in his 60s who had been exposed to COVID-19. The rearrangement links TRBV6-1 to TRBJ1-2, with 7 bases matching TRBD1. This CDR3 reads CASSYSTGIDGYTF. The CDR3 nucleotides are TGTGCCAGCAGTTATTCGACAGGGATCGATGGCTACACCTTC.